Listed here are 21 T cell receptor beta chains from one sample, sequenced in a study of T cell repertoires in ileal Crohn's disease. Time point of the sample: neoterminal ileum biopsy at postoperative endoscopy, about 6 months after surgery. The data were produced by immunoSEQ multiplex PCR, yet TCRdb's version contains in-frame clones alone and is incomplete. The sample includes 10,000 or so clones, 70% to 80% seen only once; the top ten take around 20%. Sequencing was done on a sample of ileal tissue. The receptors come from an adult with Crohn's disease.

V usage is TRBV5-1 and J usage is TRBJ2-1, with no clear D. Germline V gene sequence: CDR1 SGHRS, CDR2 YFSETQ. V gave up 0 bases and J gave up 6 bases, with 4 bases separating them. The CDR3 length is 12 residues. CDR3 protein: CASSLDSNEQFF. The DNA for the CDR3 is TGCGCCAGCAGCTTGGACAGCAATGAGCAGTTCTTC.

This clone occurred a few times. This rearrangement joins TRBV7-9 to TRBJ1-2; unclear D gene. CDR1 and CDR2 from the germline V gene are SEHNR and FQNEAQ (reference sequence). V gave up 0 bases and J gave up 1 base, with 9 bases separating them. This CDR3 region has 15 residues. CDR3 sequence reads: CASSLAVDFNYGYTF. The DNA for the CDR3 is TGTGCCAGCAGCTTAGCGGTGGACTTTAACTATGGCTACACCTTC.

This chain connects TRBV7-2 to TRBJ1-2; the match to TRBD1 covers 8 bases. CDR1 is SGHTA, CDR2 FQGNSA, per germline. The CDR3 spans 14 residues. After removal of 5 bases from V and 3 bases from J, the junction contained 5 bases not matched to a gene. CDR3 loop: CASSPDRADYGYTF. The CDR3 DNA reads TGTGCCAGCAGCCCGGACAGGGCCGACTATGGCTACACCTTC.

The rearrangement joins TRBV27 to TRBJ1-5, with a weak D call TRBD1 (5 bases). V dropped 5 bases and J dropped 3 bases, with 14 bases sitting between them. The CDR3 runs to 15 residues. Germline V gene sequence: CDR1 MNHEY, CDR2 SMNVEV (reference sequence). CDR3 sequence (DNA): TGTGCCAGCAGTAATGCCCAGGGATCCAATCAGCCCCAGCATTTT. This gives the protein CASSNAQGSNQPQHF.

This chain connects TRBV2 to TRBJ1-1; 10 bases align to TRBD1. This CDR3 has 15 amino acids. The germline V gene has CDR1 SNHLY and CDR2 FYNNEI. The ends lost 6 bases at V and 4 bases at J; junction bases unmatched: 8. The CDR3 is CASRHRTGGATEAFF. The CDR3, as DNA: TGTGCCAGCAGACACCGGACAGGGGGTGCCACTGAAGCTTTCTTT.

V usage is TRBV7-9 and J usage is TRBJ1-1; D not resolved. Germline values: CDR1 SEHNR, CDR2 FQNEAQ (reference sequence). Trimming removed 2 bases at V and 11 bases at J, with 9 bases between. The CDR3 runs to 11 residues. CDR3 amino acids: CASSLSWEAFF. The CDR3 DNA follows: TGTGCCAGCAGCTTAAGCTGGGAGGCTTTCTTT.

The CDR3 is CASSPDRVLGETQYF. CDR3 coding DNA: TGTGCCAGCAGCCCTGACAGGGTGTTGGGGGAGACCCAGTACTTC. The chain joins TRBV7-2 to TRBJ2-5, with 7 bases that match TRBD1. Germline-derived CDR1 and CDR2 are SGHTA and FQGNSA. This CDR3 is built from 15 residues. V dropped 5 bases and J dropped 5; count of bases not matched to a gene: 11.

The chain uses TRBV4-1 and TRBJ1-5, with a possible D match to TRBD1 (6 bases). CDR1 MGHRA and CDR2 YSYEKL come from the germline V gene. V was cut by 5 bases and J by 5 bases, with 16 bases left in between. CDR3 length: 15 amino acids. The CDR3: CASSWREGGDQPQHF. The CDR3 DNA sequence: TGCGCCAGCAGCTGGCGGGAGGGGGGGGATCAGCCCCAGCATTTT.

The chain is built from TRBV7-2 and TRBJ2-1, with a possible D match to TRBD2 (5 bases). V was pared by 4 bases and J by 2 bases, with 9 bases between. Germline V gene sequence: CDR1 SGHTA, CDR2 FQGNSA. The CDR3 consists of 14 residues. CDR3 bases: TGTGCCAGCAGCTCCCTCGGGACCTACAATGAGCAGTTCTTC. The encoded protein is CASSSLGTYNEQFF.

The chain combines TRBV18 with TRBJ1-3, with 7 bases fitting TRBD1. Per the germline V gene, CDR1 is KGHSH and CDR2 is LQKENI. The CDR3 totals 16 residues. Losses at the gene ends were 3 bases for V and 0 bases for J; bases not matched to a gene: 5. DNA of the CDR3: TGTGCCAGCTCACCCCTCGCAGGGGGCTCTGGAAACACCATATATTTT. Translating gives CASSPLAGGSGNTIYF.

This clone was counted a single time. The CDR3 region has the DNA TGTGCCATCAGTGAGGGACTAGCGGGAGGGCCATGGGCAGATACGCAGTATTTT. Translated, it gives CAISEGLAGGPWADTQYF. V and J are TRBV10-3 and TRBJ2-3, with 15 bases aligning to TRBD2. J was trimmed by 4 bases and V by 2 bases; bases with no gene match: 7. The CDR3 extends over 18 amino acids. CDR1 and CDR2 (germline): ENHRY, SYGVKD.

The gene calls are TRBV27 and TRBJ1-2, with 9 bases lining up with TRBD1. Trimming cost V 2 bases and J 4 bases; bases outside gene matches: 2. Per germline, CDR1 MNHEY and CDR2 SMNVEV (reference sequence). This CDR3 spans 14 amino acids. DNA for the CDR3: TGTGCCAGCAGTTTAACGACAGGGGGCTATGGCTACACCTTC. The encoded protein is CASSLTTGGYGYTF.

This rearrangement joins TRBV23-1 to TRBJ2-7, with 11 nucleotides matching TRBD1. TRBV23-1 is treated as an ORF (open reading frame) with a function not yet certain. The CDR3 spans 17 residues. Trimming cost V 4 bases and J 6 bases; bases outside gene matches: 14. This CDR3 is CASSPAPGGTGGCEQYF. CDR3 DNA: TGCGCCAGCAGTCCGGCCCCCGGTGGGACAGGGGGATGCGAGCAGTACTTC.

This chain joins TRBV4-3 and TRBJ2-1; the D is unclear. The CDR3 covers 17 residues. The germline gives CDR1 LGHNA, CDR2 YSLEER. Trimming took 0 bases from V and 2 from J, leaving 14 bases between them. CDR3 loop: CASSQERLEPAYNEQFF. The CDR3, as DNA: TGCGCCAGCAGCCAAGAGAGGCTCGAACCGGCCTACAATGAGCAGTTCTTC.

V usage is TRBV5-1 and J usage is TRBJ2-7, with a weak D call TRBD1 (6 bases). V lost 4 bases and J lost 0, with 11 bases in between. CDR1 and CDR2 (germline): SGHRS, YFSETQ. The CDR3 loop spans 14 amino acids. For the CDR3, the DNA is TGCGCCAGCAGCGTCGACAGGCTCTCCTACGAGCAGTACTTC. Translating gives CASSVDRLSYEQYF.

This chain uses TRBV19 with TRBJ2-2, with D possibly being TRBD1 (6 bases). The CDR3 is made up of 15 amino acids. Germline CDR1 LNHDA, CDR2 SQIVND (reference sequence). V gave up 11 bases and J gave up 2 bases, with 18 bases separating them. The CDR3, as DNA: TGTGCCTCGAAGGGACAAACGGGCAACACCGGGGAGCTGTTTTTT. Translated: CASKGQTGNTGELFF. Based on the CDR3 plus reference TRBV19 and TRBJ2-2, the full variable domain is DGGITQSPKYLFRKEGQNVTLSCEQNLNHDAMYWYRQDPGQGLRLIYYSQIVNDFQKGDIAEGYSVSREKKESFPLTVTSAQKNPTAFYLCASKGQTGNTGELFFGEGSRLTVL.

This chain links TRBV7-9 with TRBJ2-3, with TRBD1 identical over 8 bases. CDR1 is SEHNR, CDR2 FQNEAQ, per germline (reference sequence). The CDR3 has 15 amino acids. With 5 bases clipped from V and 5 bases from J, the junction kept 9 bases outside the gene matches. CDR3 protein: CASSPGGHGGDTQYF. In nucleotides, the CDR3 is TGTGCCAGCAGCCCAGGGGGCCACGGGGGAGATACGCAGTATTTT.

The genes are TRBV10-3 and TRBJ2-7, with TRBD2 matching 10 bases. CDR1 and CDR2 (germline): ENHRY, SYGVKD. V was clipped by 11 bases and J by 3 bases; unmatched bases: 7. This CDR3 spans 13 amino acids. The DNA of the CDR3 is TGTGCCGTGGGACTAGCGACCCACTACGAGCAGTACTTC. The encoded protein is CAVGLATHYEQYF.

This chain connects TRBV7-3 to TRBJ2-2; the D gene is possibly TRBD1 (6 bases). Germline V gene data show CDR1 as SGHTA and CDR2 as FQGTGA. This CDR3 spans 14 amino acids. V shed 5 bases and J shed 5 bases, with 12 bases lying between them. This CDR3 is CASSPTTGTGELFF. The DNA for the CDR3 is TGTGCCAGCAGCCCTACAACAGGGACCGGGGAGCTGTTTTTT.

This sequence joins TRBV27 and TRBJ1-2; 8 nucleotides agree with TRBD1. This CDR3 region has 14 residues. V trimming: 3 bases; J trimming: 4 bases; junction bases outside the gene matches: 4. Looked up from germline, CDR1 is MNHEY and CDR2 is SMNVEV (reference sequence). This CDR3 is CASSLVGTGYGYTF. DNA of the CDR3: TGTGCCAGCAGTTTGGTGGGGACAGGCTATGGCTACACCTTC.

The V call is TRBV6-4, the J call TRBJ1-3; no firm D call. The V gene lost 2 bases and the J gene lost 8 bases, with 16 bases spanning the gap. This CDR3 is 15 amino acids long. Germline V lookup: CDR1 MRHNA, CDR2 SNTAGT. CDR3: CASSDGHRGGDTIYF. The CDR3 DNA is TGTGCCAGCAGTGACGGGCATCGGGGAGGAGACACCATATATTTT.